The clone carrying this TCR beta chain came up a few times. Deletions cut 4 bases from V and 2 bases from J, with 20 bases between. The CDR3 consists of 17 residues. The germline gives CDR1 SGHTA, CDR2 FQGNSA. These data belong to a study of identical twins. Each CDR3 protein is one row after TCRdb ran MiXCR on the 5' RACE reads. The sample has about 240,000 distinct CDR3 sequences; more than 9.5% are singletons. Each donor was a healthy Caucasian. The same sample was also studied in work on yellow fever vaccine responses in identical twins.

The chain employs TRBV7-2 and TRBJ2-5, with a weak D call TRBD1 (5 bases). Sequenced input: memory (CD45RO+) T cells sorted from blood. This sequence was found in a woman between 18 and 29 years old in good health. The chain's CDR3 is CASSSRSGRATQETQYF. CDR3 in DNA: TGTGCCAGCAGCTCGAGGTCTGGCAGGGCAACACAAGAGACCCAGTACTTC.